This T cell receptor beta chain comes out of a study of blood T cell repertoires in COVID-19. Study context: T cells, B-cell-depleted T cells, or PBMCs provided the cDNA or gDNA that served as material.

This clone appeared many times. The germline V gene encodes CDR1 MNHEY and CDR2 SVGAGI. V lost 6 bases to trimming and J lost 1 base, with 10 bases between them. CDR3 length: 13 amino acids. The study recruited people aged about 18 to 95 years across about two dozen US areas. Authors' analysis steps: Amplification with reference gene primers provided the estimates of nucleated cell counts. Some clones are missing from TCRdb's copy, which holds only in-frame ones; the method was immunoSEQ multiplex PCR. The DNA was the basis for D and trimming; V, J and clone size are from that table. The data contain hundreds of thousands of clones, about 86% of them singletons.

Sequencing input: PBMCs or T cells enriched from blood (not recorded which). This sequence was found in a young man with acute COVID-19. This chain links TRBV6-5 with TRBJ2-7; D might be TRBD1 (5 bases). The CDR3 sequence: CASSRQKSYEQYV. The CDR3 DNA reads TGTGCCAGCAGCCGACAGAAATCCTACGAGCAGTACGTC.